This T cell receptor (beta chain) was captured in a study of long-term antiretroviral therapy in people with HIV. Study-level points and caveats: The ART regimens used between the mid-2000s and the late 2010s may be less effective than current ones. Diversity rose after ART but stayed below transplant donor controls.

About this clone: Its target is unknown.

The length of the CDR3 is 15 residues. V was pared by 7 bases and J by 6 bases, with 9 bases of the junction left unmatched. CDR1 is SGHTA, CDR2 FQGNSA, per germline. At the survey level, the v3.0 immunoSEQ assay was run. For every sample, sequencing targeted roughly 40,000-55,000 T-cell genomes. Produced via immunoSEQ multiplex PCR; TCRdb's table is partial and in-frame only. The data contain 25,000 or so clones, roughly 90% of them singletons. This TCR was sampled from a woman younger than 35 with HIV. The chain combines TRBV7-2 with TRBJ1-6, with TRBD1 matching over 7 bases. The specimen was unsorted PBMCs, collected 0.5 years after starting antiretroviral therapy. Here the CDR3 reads CASTEQGKGNSPLHF. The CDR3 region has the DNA TGTGCCAGCACCGAACAGGGGAAGGGTAATTCACCCCTCCACTTT.